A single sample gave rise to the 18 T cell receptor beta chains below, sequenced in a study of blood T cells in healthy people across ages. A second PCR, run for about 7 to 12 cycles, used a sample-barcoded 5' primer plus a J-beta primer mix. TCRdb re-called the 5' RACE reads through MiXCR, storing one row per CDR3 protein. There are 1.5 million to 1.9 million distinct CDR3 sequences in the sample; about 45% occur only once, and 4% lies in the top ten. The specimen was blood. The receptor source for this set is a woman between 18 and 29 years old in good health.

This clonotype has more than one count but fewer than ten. CDR3 region: CSASWGQVLPWDYGYTF. The CDR3 bases are TGCAGTGCTAGTTGGGGACAGGTTCTTCCTTGGGACTATGGCTACACCTTC. This chain joins TRBV20-1 and TRBJ1-2; the match to TRBD1 covers 8 bases. Germline trimming cut 3 bases from V and 3 bases from J; bases unmatched to any gene: 15. CDR1 and CDR2 from the germline V gene are DFQATT and SNEGSKA (reference sequence). There are 17 residues in the CDR3.

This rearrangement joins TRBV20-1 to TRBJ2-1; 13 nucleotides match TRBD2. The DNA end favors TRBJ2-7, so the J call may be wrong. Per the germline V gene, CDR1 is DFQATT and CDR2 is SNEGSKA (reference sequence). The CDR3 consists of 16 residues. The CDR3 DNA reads TGCAGTGCTCGACTAGCGGGAGGCTGGTCCTACAATGAGCAGTACTTC. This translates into CSARLAGGWSYNEQYF.

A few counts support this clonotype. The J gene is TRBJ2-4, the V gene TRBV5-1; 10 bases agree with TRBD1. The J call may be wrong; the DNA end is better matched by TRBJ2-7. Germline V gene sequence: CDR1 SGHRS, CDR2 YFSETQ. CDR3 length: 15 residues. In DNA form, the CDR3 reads TGCGCCAGCAGCTGGGACAGGGGAGGGATCTACGAGCAGTACTTC. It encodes CASSWDRGGIYEQYF.

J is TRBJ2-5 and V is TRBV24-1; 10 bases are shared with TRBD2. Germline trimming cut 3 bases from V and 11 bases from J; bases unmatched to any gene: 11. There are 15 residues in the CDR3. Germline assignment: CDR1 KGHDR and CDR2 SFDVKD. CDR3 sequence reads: CATSDKLAGDTEQYF. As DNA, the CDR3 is TGTGCCACCAGTGATAAGCTAGCGGGAGATACTGAGCAGTACTTC.

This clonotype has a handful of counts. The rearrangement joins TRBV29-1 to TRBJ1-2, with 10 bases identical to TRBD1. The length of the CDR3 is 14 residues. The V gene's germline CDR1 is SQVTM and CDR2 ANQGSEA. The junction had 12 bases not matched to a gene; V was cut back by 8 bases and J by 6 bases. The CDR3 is CSIGDRGPSNGYTF. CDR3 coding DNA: TGCAGCATTGGGGACAGGGGACCGTCGAATGGCTACACCTTC.

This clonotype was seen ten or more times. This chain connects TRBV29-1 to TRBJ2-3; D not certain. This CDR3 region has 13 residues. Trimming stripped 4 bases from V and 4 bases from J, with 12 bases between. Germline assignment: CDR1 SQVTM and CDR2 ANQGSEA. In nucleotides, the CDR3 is TGCAGCGTTGCGACACTCACCCCAGATACGCAGTATTTT. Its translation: CSVATLTPDTQYF.

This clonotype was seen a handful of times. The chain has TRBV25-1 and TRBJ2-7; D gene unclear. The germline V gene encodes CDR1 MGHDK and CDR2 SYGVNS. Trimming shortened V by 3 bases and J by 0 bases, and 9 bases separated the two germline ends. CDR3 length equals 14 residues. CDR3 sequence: CASSEQPPSYEQYF. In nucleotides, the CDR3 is TGTGCCAGCAGTGAGCAACCGCCCTCCTACGAGCAGTACTTC.

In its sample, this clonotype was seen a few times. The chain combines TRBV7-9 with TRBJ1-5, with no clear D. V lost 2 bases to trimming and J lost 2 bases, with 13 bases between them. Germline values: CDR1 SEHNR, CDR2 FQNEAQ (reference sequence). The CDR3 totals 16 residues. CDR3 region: CASSLNTGDGNQPQHF. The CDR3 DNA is TGTGCCAGCAGCTTAAACACCGGGGATGGCAATCAGCCCCAGCATTTT.

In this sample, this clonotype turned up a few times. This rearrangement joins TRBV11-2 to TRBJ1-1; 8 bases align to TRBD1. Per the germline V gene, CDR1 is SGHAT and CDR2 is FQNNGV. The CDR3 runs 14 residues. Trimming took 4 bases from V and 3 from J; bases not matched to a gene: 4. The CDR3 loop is CASSSDRGYTEAFF. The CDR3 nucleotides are TGTGCCAGCAGCTCCGACAGGGGCTACACTGAAGCTTTCTTT.

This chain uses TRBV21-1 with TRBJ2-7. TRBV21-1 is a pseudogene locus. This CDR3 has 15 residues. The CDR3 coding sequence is TGTGCCAGCAGCAAAGGCGAGACCCCGACAAGCGAGCAGTACTTC. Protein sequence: CASSKGETPTSEQYF.

The CDR3 DNA is TGTGCCAGCAGTGAAGAGGCAGGCGCCTCCTACGAGCAGTACTTC. Translating gives CASSEEAGASYEQYF. The chain has TRBV6-1 and TRBJ2-7; unclear D gene. There are 15 residues in the CDR3. Germline-derived CDR1 and CDR2 are MNHNS and SASEGT. Trimming stripped 1 base from V and 0 bases from J, with 10 bases between.

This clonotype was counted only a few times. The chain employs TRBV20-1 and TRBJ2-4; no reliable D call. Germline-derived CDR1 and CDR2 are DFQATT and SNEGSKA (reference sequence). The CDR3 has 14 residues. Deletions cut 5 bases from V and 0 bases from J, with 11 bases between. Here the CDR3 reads CSAASRIAKNIQYF. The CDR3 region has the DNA TGCAGTGCTGCCAGCCGGATAGCCAAAAACATTCAGTACTTC.

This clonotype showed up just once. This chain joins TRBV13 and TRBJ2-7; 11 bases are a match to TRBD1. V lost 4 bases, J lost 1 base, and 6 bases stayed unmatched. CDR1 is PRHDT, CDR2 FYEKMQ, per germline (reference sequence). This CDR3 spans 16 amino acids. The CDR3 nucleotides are TGTGCCAGCAGCTCCTGGGGGACAGGGGGTTCCTACGAGCAGTACTTC. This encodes CASSSWGTGGSYEQYF. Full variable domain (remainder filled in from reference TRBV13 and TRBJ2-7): AAGVIQSPRHLIKEKRETATLKCYPIPRHDTVYWYQQGPGQDPQFLISFYEKMQSDKGSIPDRFSAQQFSDYHSELNMSSLELGDSALYFCASSSWGTGGSYEQYFGPGTRLTVT.

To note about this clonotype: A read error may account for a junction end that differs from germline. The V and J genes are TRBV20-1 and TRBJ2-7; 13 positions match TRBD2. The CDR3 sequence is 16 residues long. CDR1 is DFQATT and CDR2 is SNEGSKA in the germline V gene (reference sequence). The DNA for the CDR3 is TGTAGTGCTAATCAAGTACTAGCGGGGGGGGCTTGGGAGCAGTACTTC. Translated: CSANQVLAGGAWEQYF.

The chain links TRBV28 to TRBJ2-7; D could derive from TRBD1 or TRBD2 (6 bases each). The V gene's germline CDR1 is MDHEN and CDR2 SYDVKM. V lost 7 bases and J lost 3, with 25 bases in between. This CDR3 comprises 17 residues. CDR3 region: CASIGGGLHLGNYEQYF. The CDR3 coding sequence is TGTGCCAGCATCGGGGGCGGCCTCCACTTAGGAAACTACGAGCAGTACTTC.

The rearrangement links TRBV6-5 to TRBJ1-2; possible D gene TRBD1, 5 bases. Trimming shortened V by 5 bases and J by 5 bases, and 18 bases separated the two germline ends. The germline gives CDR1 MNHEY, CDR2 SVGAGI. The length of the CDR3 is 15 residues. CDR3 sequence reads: CASSPTVQGTYGYTF. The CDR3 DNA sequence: TGTGCCAGCAGTCCAACCGTGCAGGGTACTTATGGCTACACCTTC.

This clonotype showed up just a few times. The CDR3 sequence: CAWSVRNTIYF. CDR3 sequence (DNA): TGTGCCTGGAGTGTACGGAACACCATATATTTT. The genes are TRBV30 and TRBJ1-3; no clear D. Germline assignment: CDR1 GTSNPN and CDR2 SVGIG (reference sequence). The CDR3 is 11 amino acids. Trimming took off 0 bases at V and 7 bases at J, with 4 bases between the two ends.

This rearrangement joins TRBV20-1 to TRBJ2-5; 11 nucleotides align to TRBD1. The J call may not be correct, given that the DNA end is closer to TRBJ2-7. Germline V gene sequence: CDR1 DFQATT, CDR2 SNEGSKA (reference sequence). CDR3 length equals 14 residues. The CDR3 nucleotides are TGCAGTGCTAAGTTCGGGACAGGGGGGAACGAGCAGTACTTC. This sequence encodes CSAKFGTGGNEQYF.